This T cell receptor beta chain stems from a study of somatic mutations in cytotoxic T cells in rheumatoid arthritis. In the study overall: Among the T-cell populations stained with V beta antibodies, some were separated by flow sorting at nearly 100% purity, including V beta1+ cells whose TCRB was sequenced.

Germline lookup yields CDR1 MNHNS and CDR2 SASEGT. Unmatched junction bases numbered 9, after V lost 5 bases and J lost 5 bases. The CDR3 runs 15 residues. Sequenced by immunoSEQ multiplex PCR; TCRdb stores in-frame clones only, minus some. The data show about 25,000 clones, with about 80% seen just once and about 5.2% held by the top ten. Study findings and constraints: Greater age accompanied higher CD8+ clonality in rheumatoid arthritis patients, a pattern that was absent in healthy controls. Compared with age-matched healthy controls, rheumatoid arthritis patients did not differ significantly in CD8+ T-cell clonality.

This clone has only one observation. The target antigen is unknown. The clonotype was recovered from a man between 45 and 60 years old in good health. Input material: CD8+ T cells sorted from blood. The V and J genes are TRBV6-1 and TRBJ2-3; 8 bases are a match to TRBD2. CDR3 loop: CASSRLATGGDTQYF. The CDR3 DNA reads as TGTGCCAGCAGTCGACTAGCGACGGGGGGAGATACGCAGTATTTT.